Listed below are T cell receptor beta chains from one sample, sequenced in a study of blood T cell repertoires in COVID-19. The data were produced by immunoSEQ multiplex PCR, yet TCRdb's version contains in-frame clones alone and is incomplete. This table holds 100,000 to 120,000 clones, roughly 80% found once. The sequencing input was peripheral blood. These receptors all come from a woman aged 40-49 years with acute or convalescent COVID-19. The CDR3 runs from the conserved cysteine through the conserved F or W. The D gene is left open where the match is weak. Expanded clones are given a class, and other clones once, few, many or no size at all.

DNA: TGTGCCAGCAGCGACCGGGACAGGGGGCTTCAGCCCCAGCATTTT; CDR3: CASSDRDRGLQPQHF; size: .; J: TRBJ1-5; V: TRBV6-5; D: TRBD1
DNA: TGTGCCACCATAGACGGACAGGGAGTAGTGACTGAAGCTTTCTTT; CDR3: CATIDGQGVVTEAFF; size: .; J: TRBJ1-1; V: TRBV19; D: TRBD1
DNA: TGTGCCAGCAGCCAAGTCGGGGGAGGGGACAGGGGTGATTATGGCTACACCTTC; CDR3: CASSQVGGGDRGDYGYTF; size: few; J: TRBJ1-2; V: TRBV4-2; D: TRBD1
DNA: TGTGCCAGCACCCGAAGGGCGGGGGCCGCCCAAGAGACCCAGTACTTC; CDR3: CASTRRAGAAQETQYF; size: .; J: TRBJ2-5; V: TRBV2; D: .
DNA: TGTGCCAGCAGTGACGGGGGTTTCTCCTACACCTTC; CDR3: CASSDGGFSYTF; size: once; J: TRBJ1-2; V: TRBV6-1; D: .
DNA: TGTGCCAGCAGTTCCCTTATCACGGATAATTCACCCCTCCACTTT; CDR3: CASSSLITDNSPLHF; size: .; J: TRBJ1-6; V: TRBV27; D: .
DNA: TGTGCCAGCAGCTTGGCTGGACAGCTCTTTCTTGGCTACACCTTC; CDR3: CASSLAGQLFLGYTF; size: .; J: TRBJ1-2; V: TRBV5-6; D: .
DNA: TGTGCCACCAGCAGTTTGGACGGCAGGGGGCCCACAGATACGCAGTATTTT; CDR3: CATSSLDGRGPTDTQYF; size: .; J: TRBJ2-3; V: TRBV15; D: TRBD1
DNA: TGTGCCTATCTTCGGGGGGGCACAGATACGCAGTATTTT; CDR3: CAYLRGGTDTQYF; size: .; J: TRBJ2-3; V: TRBV30; D: TRBD2
DNA: TGTGCCAGCAGCCAAACAGGGGGCTATTCACCCCTCCACTTT; CDR3: CASSQTGGYSPLHF; size: .; J: TRBJ1-6; V: TRBV3-1/TRBV3-2; D: TRBD1
DNA: TGTGCCAGCAGCCAAATGTTAGAGAGCGAGCAGTACTTC; CDR3: CASSQMLESEQYF; size: .; J: TRBJ2-7; V: TRBV3-1/TRBV3-2; D: .
DNA: TGTGCCTGGAGTGTTATGTCAGGGCCGAATCAGCCCCAGCATTTT; CDR3: CAWSVMSGPNQPQHF; size: .; J: TRBJ1-5; V: TRBV30; D: .
DNA: TGTGCCATACATGTAGCGGGGACCTACAATGAGCAGTTCTTC; CDR3: CAIHVAGTYNEQFF; size: .; J: TRBJ2-1; V: TRBV2; D: TRBD2
DNA: TGTGCCAGCAGCGTAGGGGCCGCGGGGGCGAACACTGAAGCTTTCTTT; CDR3: CASSVGAAGANTEAFF; size: .; J: TRBJ1-1; V: TRBV9; D: .
DNA: TGTGCCAGCAGCTTGGCCGGGGAGAGGGCCGGCAATCAGCCCCAGCATTTT; CDR3: CASSLAGERAGNQPQHF; size: .; J: TRBJ1-5; V: TRBV5-6; D: .
DNA: TGTGCCAGCAGTTCAGGGACAGCATACGAGCAGTACTTC; CDR3: CASSSGTAYEQYF; size: .; J: TRBJ2-7; V: TRBV5-4; D: TRBD1
DNA: TGTGCCAGCAGCTTTTTAAGGGGGCGTAGGAATTCCGGGGAGCTGTTTTTT; CDR3: CASSFLRGRRNSGELFF; size: .; J: TRBJ2-2; V: TRBV11-2; D: TRBD1
DNA: TGTGCCAGTAGTCGTACAGGAGCCGATCACAATCAGCCCCAGCATTTT; CDR3: CASSRTGADHNQPQHF; size: .; J: TRBJ1-5; V: TRBV19; D: .
DNA: TGCAGCGTTGAAGATGATCCCAGGGGTGCTGGCTACACCTTC; CDR3: CSVEDDPRGAGYTF; size: .; J: TRBJ1-2; V: TRBV29-1; D: .
DNA: TGCGCCAGCAGCCAAGGAATCATAGGTGGGGACAGGGGCCATGGCTACACCTTC; CDR3: CASSQGIIGGDRGHGYTF; size: .; J: TRBJ1-2; V: TRBV4-1; D: TRBD1
DNA: TGTGCCATCAGTAGATCCTCCAGCGGGGGGGCCACAGATACGCAGTATTTT; CDR3: CAISRSSSGGATDTQYF; size: .; J: TRBJ2-3; V: TRBV10-3; D: TRBD2